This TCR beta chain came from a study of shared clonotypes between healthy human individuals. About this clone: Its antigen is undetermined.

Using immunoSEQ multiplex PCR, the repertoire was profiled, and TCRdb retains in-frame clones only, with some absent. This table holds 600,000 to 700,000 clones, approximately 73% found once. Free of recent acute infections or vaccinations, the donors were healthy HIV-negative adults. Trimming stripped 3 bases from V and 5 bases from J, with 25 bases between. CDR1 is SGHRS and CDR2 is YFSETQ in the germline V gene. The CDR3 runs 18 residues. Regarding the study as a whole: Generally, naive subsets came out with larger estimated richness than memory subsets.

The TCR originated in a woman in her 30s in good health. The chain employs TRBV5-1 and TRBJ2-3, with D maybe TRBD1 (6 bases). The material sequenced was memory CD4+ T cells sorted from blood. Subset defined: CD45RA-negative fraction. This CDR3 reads CASSSGQMGIRDLDTQYF. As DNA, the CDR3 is TGCGCCAGCAGCTCAGGACAGATGGGGATTAGGGACCTAGATACGCAGTATTTT.